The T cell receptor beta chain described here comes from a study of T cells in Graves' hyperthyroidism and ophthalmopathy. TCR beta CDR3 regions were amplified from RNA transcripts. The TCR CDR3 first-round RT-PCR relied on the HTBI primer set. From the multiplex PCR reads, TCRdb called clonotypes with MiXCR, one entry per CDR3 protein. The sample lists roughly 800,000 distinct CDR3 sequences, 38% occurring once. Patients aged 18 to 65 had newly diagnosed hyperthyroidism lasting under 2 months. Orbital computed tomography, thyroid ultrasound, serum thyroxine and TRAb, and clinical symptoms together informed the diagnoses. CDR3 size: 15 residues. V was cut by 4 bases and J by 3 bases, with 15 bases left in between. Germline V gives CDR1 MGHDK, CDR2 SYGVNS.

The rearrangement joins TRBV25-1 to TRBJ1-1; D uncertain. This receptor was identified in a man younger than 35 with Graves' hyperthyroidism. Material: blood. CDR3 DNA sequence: TGTGCCAGCAGTGCGCCCCTGACGAGGGACACTGAAGCTTTCTTT. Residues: CASSAPLTRDTEAFF.